This T cell receptor (beta chain) was retrieved from a study of OX40 agonist ivuxolimab in advanced cancers. Study context: Previous treatment with anti-PD-1, anti-PD-L1 or anti-CTLA-4 therapy was allowed; less than 45% had received some.

Sequencing was performed with immunoSEQ multiplex PCR; in TCRdb, only in-frame clones are kept and a portion is missing. The sample holds tens of thousands of clones, approximately 87% seen once. This clone occurred a few times. Its target is unknown. Study results and caveats: Not determined was the antigen specificity of the expanded peripheral T cells.

V dropped 0 bases and J dropped 0 bases, with 4 bases sitting between them. Germline assignment: CDR1 SGHKS and CDR2 YYEKEE (reference sequence). The length of the CDR3 is 14 residues. Source: CD4+ or CD8+ T cells sorted from blood, taken in a trial of the OX40 agonist ivuxolimab. The chain joins TRBV5-5 to TRBJ1-3; D is ambiguous. The receptor comes from an adult with an advanced solid tumor such as melanoma, head and neck, liver or kidney cancer. The CDR3 is CASSLAGSGNTIYF. CDR3 DNA sequence: TGTGCCAGCAGCTTGGCCGGCTCTGGAAACACCATATATTTT. Full variable domain (remainder filled in from reference TRBV5-5 and TRBJ1-3): DAGVTQSPTHLIKTRGQQVTLRCSPISGHKSVSWYQQVLGQGPQFIFQYYEKEERGRGNFPDRFSARQFPNYSSELNVNALLLGDSALYLCASSLAGSGNTIYFGEGSWLTVV.